The rows below give T cell receptor beta chains drawn from one sample of a study of blood T cell repertoires in COVID-19. Measured with immunoSEQ multiplex PCR; TCRdb has only the in-frame clones, and not every one. The table shows 150,000 to 200,000 clones, with 70% to 90% occurring only once. Sequencing was carried out using PBMCs or T cells enriched from blood (not recorded which). The receptors were gathered from a woman in her fifties or sixties who had recovered from COVID-19. The CDR3 runs from the conserved cysteine through the conserved F or W. D genes are given only for firm matches. Size is omitted from some rows. Given values are once, few, many or a class for expanded clones.

clone size: .
J gene: TRBJ2-1
V gene: TRBV27
D gene: TRBD1
CDR3 protein: CASSFGQGPRQYNEQFF
CDR3 DNA: TGTGCCAGCAGTTTTGGACAGGGTCCGCGCCAATACAATGAGCAGTTCTTC

clone size: .
J gene: TRBJ2-3
V gene: TRBV11-2
D gene: TRBD2
CDR3 protein: CASIPLAGASDTQYF
CDR3 DNA: TGTGCCAGCATCCCCCTAGCGGGGGCCTCAGATACGCAGTATTTT

clone size: once
J gene: TRBJ1-2
V gene: TRBV6-2/TRBV6-3
D gene: TRBD1
CDR3 protein: CASSYTGDGYTF
CDR3 DNA: TGTGCCAGCAGTTACACAGGGGATGGCTACACCTTC

clone size: .
J gene: TRBJ1-1
V gene: TRBV19
D gene: TRBD1
CDR3 protein: CASSIAEGATEAFF
CDR3 DNA: TGTGCCAGTAGTATAGCGGAGGGGGCCACTGAAGCTTTCTTT

clone size: few
J gene: TRBJ2-7
V gene: TRBV29-1
D gene: TRBD1
CDR3 protein: CSAGTGPYYEQYF
CDR3 DNA: TGCAGCGCCGGGACAGGTCCCTACTACGAGCAGTACTTC

clone size: .
J gene: TRBJ1-3
V gene: TRBV10-2
D gene: .
CDR3 protein: CASSGGREDTIYF
CDR3 DNA: TGCGCCAGCAGTGGGGGCAGGGAGGACACCATATATTTT

clone size: few
J gene: TRBJ1-6
V gene: TRBV7-8
D gene: .
CDR3 protein: CASSLVVQGNSPLHF
CDR3 DNA: TGTGCCAGCAGCTTAGTTGTCCAGGGTAATTCACCCCTCCACTTT

clone size: .
J gene: TRBJ1-1
V gene: TRBV10-3
D gene: .
CDR3 protein: CATQRGAANTEAFF
CDR3 DNA: TGTGCCACCCAGCGGGGGGCAGCCAACACTGAAGCTTTCTTT

clone size: .
J gene: TRBJ1-4
V gene: TRBV6-5
D gene: .
CDR3 protein: CASSRSSTAEKLFF
CDR3 DNA: TGTGCCAGCTCGAGGTCGTCGACGGCTGAAAAACTGTTTTTT

clone size: once
J gene: TRBJ1-2
V gene: TRBV19
D gene: .
CDR3 protein: CASSIEGDSRGYTF
CDR3 DNA: TGTGCCAGTAGTATAGAGGGAGATAGCCGGGGCTACACCTTC

clone size: .
J gene: TRBJ2-7
V gene: TRBV7-9
D gene: TRBD1
CDR3 protein: CATGQGRTYEQYF
CDR3 DNA: TGTGCCACAGGACAGGGCCGTACCTACGAGCAGTACTTC

clone size: once
J gene: TRBJ1-4
V gene: TRBV28
D gene: .
CDR3 protein: CASSLNSQKLFF
CDR3 DNA: TGTGCCAGCAGTTTGAACAGCCAAAAACTGTTTTTT

clone size: .
J gene: TRBJ1-1
V gene: TRBV24-1
D gene: .
CDR3 protein: CATSAGDRLNTEAFF
CDR3 DNA: TGTGCCACCAGTGCGGGGGACCGATTGAACACTGAAGCTTTCTTT

clone size: .
J gene: TRBJ1-5
V gene: TRBV27
D gene: TRBD1
CDR3 protein: CASSSGGTQHF
CDR3 DNA: TGTGCCAGCAGTTCAGGGGGCACCCAGCATTTT

clone size: once
J gene: TRBJ2-1
V gene: TRBV7-2
D gene: TRBD1
CDR3 protein: CASSPGQGTYNEQFF
CDR3 DNA: TGTGCCAGCAGCCCGGGACAGGGTACCTACAATGAGCAGTTCTTC

clone size: once
J gene: TRBJ1-6
V gene: TRBV7-2
D gene: .
CDR3 protein: CASSFRTEKGSPLHF
CDR3 DNA: TGTGCCAGCAGCTTCCGGACAGAAAAGGGATCACCCCTCCACTTT